This passage covers 18 T cell receptor beta chains from one sample sequenced in a study of PD-1 blockade in classical Hodgkin lymphoma. The time point was: cycle 4 day 1 (C4D1), after less than 7 weeks of nivolumab. Each patient relapsed following autologous stem cell transplantation, and prior brentuximab vedotin exposure differed. From thawed PBMCs, CD8+ T cells were isolated by magnetic negative selection. The method was immunoSEQ multiplex PCR; TCRdb's version includes in-frame clones alone and lacks a portion of them. Among roughly 19,000 clones listed, roughly 90% were seen once. The specimen was CD8+ T cells from blood, collected before the fourth cycle of nivolumab. Every receptor here comes from a human donor with classical Hodgkin lymphoma.

The chain recombines TRBV27 with TRBJ2-1; the D is unclear. The germline V gene has CDR1 MNHEY and CDR2 SMNVEV (reference sequence). Trimming removed 0 bases at V and 3 bases at J, with 9 bases between. The CDR3 consists of 15 residues. The CDR3 nucleotides read TGTGCCAGCAGTTTATCGGCTAGAGGCTACAATGAGCAGTTCTTC. Its protein product is CASSLSARGYNEQFF.

The CDR3 nucleotides read TGCAGCGTTGCACCATCTAGCGGGAGGGCTATGAACACCGGGGAGCTGTTTTTT. Protein: CSVAPSSGRAMNTGELFF. The chain is built from TRBV29-1 and TRBJ2-2; 12 bases are shared with TRBD2. This CDR3 contains 18 residues. Trimming removed 4 bases from V and 1 base from J; junction bases left unmatched: 10. From germline, CDR1 is SQVTM and CDR2 ANQGSEA.

The rearrangement uses TRBV9 and TRBJ2-3; 7 nucleotides agree with TRBD2. Germline V gene lookup returns CDR1 SGDLS and CDR2 YYNGEE. Trimming at V came to 3 bases and at J to 4 bases, leaving 5 bases not matched to a gene. This CDR3 has 14 amino acids. The CDR3 coding sequence is TGTGCCAGCAGCGAAGGACTAGGACCAGATACGCAGTATTTT. Amino acids: CASSEGLGPDTQYF.

The rearrangement links TRBV19 to TRBJ2-2; no definite D call. Germline V CDR1 and CDR2: LNHDA, SQIVND (reference sequence). CDR3 length equals 12 residues. Trimming took off 2 bases at V and 7 bases at J, with 5 bases between the two ends. The CDR3 DNA follows: TGTGCCAGTAGTATAATCGGCGGGGAGCTGTTTTTT. Its translation is CASSIIGGELFF.

The V gene is TRBV15, the J gene TRBJ2-7; no reliable D call. The CDR3 contains 14 residues. The V gene's germline CDR1 is LNHNV and CDR2 YYDKDF (reference sequence). V was pared by 0 bases and J by 2 bases, with 8 bases between. CDR3 amino acids: CATSRDLTPYEQYF. CDR3 DNA sequence: TGTGCCACCAGCAGAGATCTAACCCCCTACGAGCAGTACTTC.

The rearrangement joins TRBV5-1 to TRBJ2-5, with D possibly being TRBD2 (6 bases). Trimming removed 4 bases from V and 5 bases from J, with 12 bases in between. The V gene's germline CDR1 is SGHRS and CDR2 YFSETQ. The CDR3 consists of 13 residues. In DNA, the CDR3 is TGCGCCAGCAGCCCCTGGGGGGTTGAGACCCAGTACTTC. Its protein is CASSPWGVETQYF.

The chain recombines TRBV2 with TRBJ2-7; D unresolved. CDR3 length: 15 amino acids. The V gene's germline CDR1 is SNHLY and CDR2 FYNNEI. Trimming shortened V by 1 base and J by 1 base, and 11 bases separated the two germline ends. CDR3 amino acids: CASSEVRGSSYEQYF. The CDR3 DNA follows: TGTGCCAGCAGTGAAGTACGCGGCTCGTCCTACGAGCAGTACTTC. Combining the CDR3 with reference TRBV2 and TRBJ2-7 gives the whole variable domain EPEVTQTPSHQVTQMGQEVILRCVPISNHLYFYWYRQILGQKVEFLVSFYNNEISEKSEIFDDQFSVERPDGSNFTLKIRSTKLEDSAMYFCASSEVRGSSYEQYFGPGTRLTVT.

The V call is TRBV27, the J call TRBJ2-1; D remains ambiguous. Germline loops: CDR1 MNHEY, CDR2 SMNVEV (reference sequence). V dropped 4 bases and J dropped 5 bases, with 9 bases sitting between them. The length of the CDR3 is 13 residues. The CDR3 DNA reads as TGTGCCAGCAGTTGGGGTGGCAACAATGAGCAGTTCTTC. It encodes CASSWGGNNEQFF.

This rearrangement joins TRBV28 to TRBJ1-5; D not resolved. V was shortened by 2 bases and J by 7 bases, with 3 bases between the two germline ends. The CDR3 covers 11 residues. Germline lookup yields CDR1 MDHEN and CDR2 SYDVKM. This CDR3 reads CASSLKQPQHF. The CDR3 coding sequence is TGTGCCAGCAGTTTAAAGCAGCCCCAGCATTTT.

The V call is TRBV7-8, the J call TRBJ1-5; D perhaps matches TRBD1 (6 bases). The CDR3 totals 13 residues. V lost 4 bases and J 4 bases, leaving 8 bases between the germline ends. The germline CDR1 and CDR2 sequences are SGHVS and FQNEAQ. The CDR3 is CASSSQGNQPQHF. The CDR3 DNA follows: TGTGCCAGCAGCTCACAGGGAAATCAGCCCCAGCATTTT.

This chain uses TRBV12-2 with TRBJ1-5; TRBD1, as called in the table, went unchecked against the DNA. TRBV12-2 represents a pseudogene. This CDR3 is 16 amino acids long. As DNA, the CDR3 is TGTGCAAGTCGCCTGCGGACAGGGGGATCCAATCAGCCCCAGCATTTT. Its translation: CASRLRTGGSNQPQHF.

This chain links TRBV27 with TRBJ1-5; no firm D call. CDR3 length equals 14 residues. The V gene's germline CDR1 is MNHEY and CDR2 SMNVEV (reference sequence). The germline V and J ends were trimmed by 6 bases and 5 bases, with 14 bases remaining between them. The CDR3 bases are TGTGCCAGCAGCCCGGTAGGCCCCCATCAGCCCCAGCATTTT. Protein: CASSPVGPHQPQHF.

This clone came up once. The rearrangement uses TRBV5-1 and TRBJ2-4, with TRBD2 as a possible D gene (5 bases). Trimming shortened V by 2 bases and J by 4 bases, and 16 bases separated the two germline ends. CDR3 length: 16 residues. CDR1 SGHRS and CDR2 YFSETQ come from the germline V gene. The CDR3, as DNA: TGCGCCAGCAGCTTTAACCCGCGGGCCCCAAAAAACATTCAGTACTTC. Translated: CASSFNPRAPKNIQYF.

Turning to this clone: Other DNA sequences in this sample translate to the same CDR3. V usage is TRBV7-3 and J usage is TRBJ2-3, with unresolved D. V dropped 5 bases and J dropped 6 bases, with 12 bases sitting between them. The CDR3 runs to 13 residues. From germline, CDR1 is SGHTA and CDR2 FQGTGA. The chain's CDR3 is CASSPPNRDTQYF. In nucleotides, the CDR3 is TGTGCCAGCAGCCCCCCCAATCGTGATACGCAGTATTTT.

The chain recombines TRBV9 with TRBJ2-7; 8 positions match TRBD1. Germline CDR1 and CDR2: SGDLS and YYNGEE. Unmatched junction bases numbered 13, after V lost 3 bases and J lost 5 bases. The length of the CDR3 is 16 residues. CDR3 protein: CASSGGPGQGFDEQYF. DNA of the CDR3: TGTGCCAGCAGCGGAGGTCCCGGACAGGGCTTTGACGAGCAGTACTTC.

This chain uses TRBV9 with TRBJ1-1; maybe TRBD1 (5 bases). The germline CDR1 and CDR2 sequences are SGDLS and YYNGEE. CDR3 length: 15 residues. Between the trimmed V and J ends, which lost 4 bases and 3 bases, there was a span of 16 bases. The CDR3 DNA follows: TGTGCCAGCAGCCCCCGTCCCTTGGGGGACACTGAAGCTTTCTTT. Translating it yields CASSPRPLGDTEAFF.

The table lists this clone with a few counts. The chain links TRBV5-1 to TRBJ2-3, with 9 bases identical to TRBD2. The junction had 12 bases not matched to a gene; V was cut back by 1 base and J by 0 bases. Germline V lookup: CDR1 SGHRS, CDR2 YFSETQ. The CDR3 has 19 amino acids. This chain's CDR3 is CASSLRGGPSGTSTDTQYF. CDR3 bases: TGCGCCAGCAGCTTGAGGGGGGGCCCTAGCGGGACTAGCACAGATACGCAGTATTTT.

CDR3 amino acids: CSVGGHPNTGELFF. For the CDR3, the DNA is TGCAGCGTCGGCGGGCACCCGAACACCGGGGAGCTGTTTTTT. The chain combines TRBV29-1 with TRBJ2-2; TRBD2 is a possible D gene (5 bases). V lost 6 bases to trimming and J lost 0 bases, with 11 bases between them. Germline loops: CDR1 SQVTM, CDR2 ANQGSEA. CDR3 length equals 14 residues.